This entry features one TCR beta chain sequence. This sample stems from a study of blood T cell repertoires in COVID-19. The overall study: T cells, B-cell-depleted T cells, or PBMCs supplied cDNA or gDNA.

Trimming pared 5 bases from V and 1 base from J, leaving 6 bases between. This CDR3 has 14 residues. Germline V lookup: CDR1 LNHDA, CDR2 SQIVND (reference sequence). In the authors' workflow: Reference gene primers were amplified, and this amplification served to estimate nucleated cell counts. Generated by immunoSEQ multiplex PCR, the TCRdb table keeps only in-frame clones and is missing some. V and J calls and clone size are given by that table; D and trimming were obtained from the DNA. The profile shows 100,000 to 150,000 clones, 75% to 90% of them singletons. This clonotype originated in a man aged 70 or older with active or convalescent COVID-19. The chain is built from TRBV19 and TRBJ2-6, with a possible D match to TRBD2 (5 bases). The sequencing input was peripheral blood. CDR3 amino acids: CASSEGSGANVLTF. CDR3 sequence (DNA): TGTGCCAGTAGTGAGGGATCTGGGGCCAACGTCCTGACTTTC. Looking up the rest from reference TRBV19 and TRBJ2-6 gives the full variable domain: DGGITQSPKYLFRKEGQNVTLSCEQNLNHDAMYWYRQDPGQGLRLIYYSQIVNDFQKGDIAEGYSVSREKKESFPLTVTSAQKNPTAFYLCASSEGSGANVLTFGAGSRLTVL.